The next 17 T cell receptor beta chains were all read from a single sample in a study of post-analysis software for immune sequencing data. Study-wide results and caveats: Five or six TRBV segments, TRBV5-6, TRBV5-1 and TRBV20-1 among them, were found more frequent in patients than controls.

Their specific antigens are unknown. The library was made from cDNA and included unique molecular identifiers. TCRdb redid the calling of the PCR reads with MiXCR, one entry per CDR3 protein. The sample has roughly 600,000 distinct CDR3 sequences; about 40% are singletons. The specimen sequenced was blood. The receptors come from a girl aged 5 to 17 with multiple sclerosis.

The chain recombines TRBV12-3 or TRBV12-4 with TRBJ2-5, with a tentative D call TRBD1 (6 bases). This CDR3 contains 14 residues. With 1 base removed from V and 5 bases from J, the gap between germline ends came to 11 bases. The CDR3 loop reads CASSLGPGEETQYF. The DNA for the CDR3 is TGTGCCAGCAGTTTAGGGCCAGGGGAGGAGACCCAGTACTTC.

The chain has TRBV7-2 and TRBJ1-4, with TRBD1 matching over 10 bases. J was trimmed by 8 bases and V by 0 bases; bases with no gene match: 9. The germline CDR1 and CDR2 sequences are SGHTA and FQGNSA. The CDR3 is made up of 17 amino acids. The CDR3 here is CASSLAARQGAGEKLFF. The DNA of the CDR3 is TGTGCCAGCAGCTTAGCGGCCAGACAGGGGGCAGGAGAAAAACTGTTTTTT. The variable domain in full, with the rest retrieved from reference TRBV7-2 and TRBJ1-4, is GAGVSQSPSNKVTEKGKDVELRCDPISGHTALYWYRQSLGQGLEFLIYFQGNSAPDKSGLPSDRFSAERTGGSVSTLTIQRTQQEDSAVYLCASSLAARQGAGEKLFFGSGTQLSVL.

The rearrangement joins TRBV5-5 to TRBJ1-1, with D hard to call. There are 13 residues in the CDR3. Trimming took off 3 bases at V and 4 bases at J, with 10 bases between the two ends. Germline V gives CDR1 SGHKS, CDR2 YYEKEE (reference sequence). CDR3 sequence: CASSYSVPTEAFF. CDR3 nucleotides: TGTGCCAGCAGCTACAGTGTTCCCACTGAAGCTTTCTTT.

In DNA, the CDR3 is TGTGCCAGCAGCCCCCGACAGTTCAGCTCCTACAATGAGCAGTTCTTC. It is translated as CASSPRQFSSYNEQFF. The chain recombines TRBV7-3 with TRBJ2-1; D is possibly TRBD1 (5 bases). This CDR3 contains 16 residues. Germline CDR1 SGHTA, CDR2 FQGTGA. V dropped 5 bases and J dropped 0 bases, with 14 bases sitting between them.

This chain uses TRBV10-3 with TRBJ1-6; D gene unclear. V lost 6 bases and J lost 9, with 15 bases in between. Germline CDR1 and CDR2: ENHRY and SYGVKD. The CDR3 is made up of 14 amino acids. The CDR3 region has the DNA TGTGCCATCAGGAGGGCCGGTTTAGGTTCACCCCTCCACTTT. It codes for CAIRRAGLGSPLHF.

J is TRBJ2-5 and V is TRBV6-5; D might be TRBD1 (6 bases). The length of the CDR3 is 15 residues. Germline V gene sequence: CDR1 MNHEY, CDR2 SVGAGI. Trimming cost V 0 bases and J 4 bases, with 12 bases left between them. The CDR3 DNA reads as TGTGCCAGCAGTTACTCGCAAGGGGGTGGAGAGACCCAGTACTTC. Its translation: CASSYSQGGGETQYF.

This clonotype appeared a few times. The chain carries TRBV6-6 and TRBJ2-1; 11 nucleotides line up with TRBD1. The CDR3 length is 14 residues. CDR1 and CDR2 from the germline V gene are MNHNY and SVGAGI (reference sequence). V gave up 6 bases and J gave up 6 bases; unmatched junction bases: 4. Written as DNA, the CDR3 is TGTGCCAGCAGGCCCGGGACAGGGGGCAATGAGCAGTTCTTC. Residues: CASRPGTGGNEQFF.

In this sample, this clonotype turned up a few times. The V gene is TRBV7-2, the J gene TRBJ1-2, with D possibly being TRBD1 (5 bases). CDR3 length: 14 residues. The V end lost 3 bases, the J end lost 4 bases, and 12 bases lay between the germline ends. Germline CDR1 SGHTA, CDR2 FQGNSA. CDR3 protein: CASSFNQGPYGYTF. CDR3 nucleotide sequence: TGTGCCAGCAGCTTTAATCAGGGACCCTATGGCTACACCTTC.

The chain employs TRBV7-6 and TRBJ2-5; 8 bases are a match to TRBD1. Trimming took 4 bases from V and 4 from J; bases not matched to a gene: 5. CDR1 is SGHVS, CDR2 FNYEAQ, per germline. CDR3 length: 14 residues. CDR3 sequence (DNA): TGTGCCAGCAGCTCTCGGACAGGGCCAGAGACCCAGTACTTC. The encoded protein is CASSSRTGPETQYF.

The rearrangement joins TRBV5-1 to TRBJ1-1, with a possible D match to TRBD1 (5 bases). Trimming took off 3 bases at V and 7 bases at J, with 16 bases between the two ends. The germline V gene has CDR1 SGHRS and CDR2 YFSETQ. The CDR3 length is 14 residues. The CDR3 DNA sequence: TGCGCCAGCAGCTCTAGAGGACAAATCAATGAAGCTTTCTTT. Residues: CASSSRGQINEAFF.

This chain uses TRBV20-1 with TRBJ2-3; 12 bases agree with TRBD2. Losses at the gene ends were 1 base for V and 4 bases for J; bases not matched to a gene: 3. The CDR3 extends over 15 amino acids. Germline CDR1 reads DFQATT; CDR2 reads SNEGSKA (reference sequence). CDR3: CSARGASGRADTQYF. For the CDR3, the DNA is TGCAGTGCTAGAGGGGCTAGCGGGAGGGCAGATACGCAGTATTTT.

The rearrangement joins TRBV20-1 to TRBJ2-1; TRBD1 matches at 7 bases. Trimming took 7 bases from V and 7 from J; bases not matched to a gene: 10. The CDR3 runs to 13 residues. CDR1 and CDR2 from the germline V gene are DFQATT and SNEGSKA (reference sequence). The CDR3 coding sequence is TGCAGTGTTAGCCAGGGGGTCTCTAATGAGCAGTTCTTC. Amino acid sequence: CSVSQGVSNEQFF.

This clonotype showed up many times. At one end, the junction sequence differs from germline, possibly due to a read error. V and J are TRBV12-3 or TRBV12-4 and TRBJ1-5, with D possibly being TRBD1 (6 bases). The CDR3 contains 15 residues. For the CDR3, the DNA is TGTGCCAGCAGCTTAGGGGGTGGGGGCAATCAGCCCCAGCATTTT. This encodes CASSLGGGGNQPQHF.

This clonotype turned up a few times. The chain carries TRBV4-2 and TRBJ2-1, with 13 bases matching TRBD2. The CDR3 has 15 amino acids. Germline CDR1 is LGHNA and CDR2 is YNFKEQ. J gave up 11 bases and V 1 base, and 5 bases lay outside the gene matches. The CDR3 nucleotides are TGTGCCAGCAGCCAAGTCGGGACTAGCGGGACCAAGCAGTTCTTC. This gives the protein CASSQVGTSGTKQFF.

The V call is TRBV7-8, the J call TRBJ1-2; possibly TRBD1 for D (5 bases). V lost 4 bases and J lost 0, with 21 bases in between. Germline CDR1 is SGHVS and CDR2 is FQNEAQ. This CDR3 spans 18 amino acids. The CDR3, as DNA: TGTGCCAGCAGCTCAGTTAGGGTCCGGGGCGATCCTAACTATGGCTACACCTTC. Translated, it gives CASSSVRVRGDPNYGYTF.

The rearrangement uses TRBV7-2 and TRBJ2-3; tentative D call: TRBD2 (6 bases). The CDR3 is 15 amino acids. V was trimmed by 5 bases and J by 1 base, leaving 13 bases between them. Germline CDR1 SGHTA, CDR2 FQGNSA. The CDR3 region is CASSLGGVGTDTQYF. The CDR3 region has the DNA TGTGCCAGCAGCCTCGGGGGAGTGGGCACAGATACGCAGTATTTT.

The chain links TRBV6-2 or TRBV6-3 to TRBJ2-3; TRBD1 or TRBD2 may be the D gene (5 bases each). The germline CDR1 and CDR2 sequences are MNHEY and SVGEGT. The CDR3 is 14 residues long. Trimming took off 8 bases at V and 1 base at J, with 13 bases between the two ends. The CDR3 here is CASVRDGGTDTQYF. In DNA, the CDR3 is TGTGCCAGCGTTCGGGACGGAGGCACAGATACGCAGTATTTT.